The 28 T cell receptor beta chains below come from one sample, sequenced in a study of shared clonotypes between healthy human individuals. Assay used: immunoSEQ multiplex PCR; TCRdb lists only in-frame clones, some missing. Of about 960,000 clones in the sample, about 80% were seen once. Sequenced input: memory CD4+ T cells sorted from blood. Subset denoted: CD45RA-negative fraction. All receptors come from a man aged 18 to 29 in good health.

The V gene is TRBV19, the J gene TRBJ1-1, with TRBD1 as a possible D gene (5 bases). CDR1 and CDR2 (germline): LNHDA, SQIVND (reference sequence). Trimming pared 3 bases from V and 11 bases from J, leaving 19 bases between. The CDR3 contains 14 residues. CDR3 bases: TGTGCCAGTAGTATTGGAGTTTCGGAGAGACAGGCTTTCTTT. It is translated as CASSIGVSERQAFF.

This chain joins TRBV30 and TRBJ1-5; the D gene is possibly TRBD1 (6 bases). V was trimmed by 2 bases and J by 7 bases, leaving 15 bases between them. CDR1 is GTSNPN and CDR2 is SVGIG in the germline V gene (reference sequence). This CDR3 comprises 14 residues. The DNA for the CDR3 is TGTGCCTGGAGTCCACAGGGTGCAGGCCAGCCCCAGCATTTT. This codes for CAWSPQGAGQPQHF.

The chain recombines TRBV9 with TRBJ2-1; 8 nucleotides align to TRBD2. CDR3 length equals 15 residues. Germline lookup yields CDR1 SGDLS and CDR2 YYNGEE. Unmatched junction bases numbered 8, after V lost 3 bases and J lost 6 bases. The CDR3 here is CASSALDGRGNEQFF. The CDR3, as DNA: TGTGCCAGCAGCGCACTAGACGGGAGGGGCAATGAGCAGTTCTTC.

The chain is built from TRBV6-1 and TRBJ1-1; maybe TRBD1 (6 bases). In germline, CDR1 is MNHNS, CDR2 SASEGT. This CDR3 spans 13 amino acids. Trimming cost V 4 bases and J 10 bases, with 16 bases left between them. The CDR3 DNA sequence: TGTGCCAGCAGTGTGGGAACAGGGAGAGGAGCTTTCTTT. This sequence encodes CASSVGTGRGAFF.

V and J are TRBV10-2 and TRBJ2-3; D unclear. Trimming took off 3 bases at V and 2 bases at J, with 0 bases between the two ends. Germline V lookup: CDR1 WSHSY, CDR2 SAAADI. The length of the CDR3 is 11 residues. The CDR3 is CASSDTDTQYF. The CDR3 coding sequence is TGCGCCAGCAGTGACACAGATACGCAGTATTTT.

The V call is TRBV5-1, the J call TRBJ2-5; 10 bases are a match to TRBD1. Germline assignment: CDR1 SGHRS and CDR2 YFSETQ. V shed 1 base and J 2 bases; nucleotides not matched to a gene: 5. The CDR3 length is 16 residues. The CDR3 sequence is CASSLPTGGLQETQYF. CDR3 nucleotides: TGCGCCAGCAGCTTGCCGACAGGGGGCTTACAAGAGACCCAGTACTTC. Filled out from reference TRBV5-1 and TRBJ2-5, the complete variable domain reads KAGVTQTPRYLIKTRGQQVTLSCSPISGHRSVSWYQQTPGQGLQFLFEYFSETQRNKGNFPGRFSGRQFSNSRSEMNVSTLELGDSALYLCASSLPTGGLQETQYFGPGTRLLVL.

V usage is TRBV7-8 and J usage is TRBJ2-3; the D is unclear. V lost 0 bases to trimming and J lost 2 bases, with 15 bases between them. CDR1 is SGHVS and CDR2 is FQNEAQ in the germline V gene. The CDR3 sequence is 17 residues long. CDR3 residues: CASSLALLPFTTDTQYF. As DNA, the CDR3 is TGTGCCAGCAGCTTAGCGCTCCTGCCTTTTACCACAGATACGCAGTATTTT.

J is TRBJ1-2 and V is TRBV21-1; the D call of TRBD1 is as the table states it, not checked on the DNA. TRBV21-1 is deemed a pseudogene. The CDR3 totals 17 residues. Written as DNA, the CDR3 is TGTGCCAGCAGCAAAACGCTTCCACAGGGAACTAACTATGGCTACACCTTC. Translation: CASSKTLPQGTNYGYTF.

CDR3 sequence: CSAQHGGYGYTF. CDR3 sequence (DNA): TGCAGCGCCCAACATGGGGGCTATGGCTACACCTTC. The V and J genes are TRBV29-1 and TRBJ1-2; tentative D call: TRBD1 (5 bases). Germline CDR1 is SQVTM and CDR2 is ANQGSEA. Between the trimmed V and J ends, which lost 7 bases and 4 bases, there was a span of 13 bases. The CDR3 covers 12 residues.

This clone was seen more than once but under ten times. CDR3 in amino acids: CASSLGARFQNTGELFF. The CDR3 coding sequence is TGCGCCAGCAGCTTGGGGGCAAGATTTCAGAACACCGGGGAGCTGTTTTTT. V gene TRBV5-1 combines with J gene TRBJ2-2; no clear D gene. Germline-derived CDR1 and CDR2 are SGHRS and YFSETQ. Deletions cut 0 bases from V and 1 base from J, with 13 bases between. The CDR3 has 17 amino acids. The full variable domain, with the rest looked up from reference TRBV5-1 and TRBJ2-2, is KAGVTQTPRYLIKTRGQQVTLSCSPISGHRSVSWYQQTPGQGLQFLFEYFSETQRNKGNFPGRFSGRQFSNSRSEMNVSTLELGDSALYLCASSLGARFQNTGELFFGEGSRLTVL.

V is TRBV5-1 and J is TRBJ2-4; TRBD2 aligns across 10 bases. V trimming: 4 bases; J trimming: 1 base; junction bases outside the gene matches: 14. The V gene's germline CDR1 is SGHRS and CDR2 YFSETQ. There are 19 residues in the CDR3. CDR3 loop: CASSPSGAGGPRAKNIQYF. The CDR3 DNA reads TGCGCCAGCAGCCCGTCTGGAGCGGGAGGGCCTAGGGCCAAAAACATTCAGTACTTC.

The chain carries TRBV5-5 and TRBJ2-7; 8 bases match TRBD2. J lost 2 bases, V lost 1 base, and 5 bases had no gene match. The germline V gene encodes CDR1 SGHKS and CDR2 YYEKEE (reference sequence). This CDR3 is 15 amino acids long. The CDR3 sequence: CASSLSGTSTYEQYF. The CDR3 DNA reads as TGTGCCAGCAGCTTGTCCGGGACTAGTACCTACGAGCAGTACTTC.

The genes are TRBV5-1 and TRBJ2-5; 11 bases line up with TRBD1. With V trimmed by 4 bases and J by 4 bases, 9 bases remained unmatched. In germline, CDR1 is SGHRS, CDR2 YFSETQ. This CDR3 spans 16 amino acids. The CDR3 region is CASSRGQGVSLETQYF. DNA of the CDR3: TGCGCCAGCAGCAGGGGACAGGGGGTTTCTTTAGAGACCCAGTACTTC.

This clone was observed a few times. The chain links TRBV2 to TRBJ1-2, with a possible D match to TRBD1 (5 bases). Between the trimmed V and J ends, which lost 6 bases and 8 bases, there was a span of 16 bases. CDR1 is SNHLY, CDR2 FYNNEI, per germline. The CDR3 is 13 residues long. The CDR3 loop reads CASRGREGVGYTF. CDR3 coding DNA: TGTGCCAGCAGGGGTAGGGAAGGGGTAGGCTACACCTTC.

This clone has a handful of counts. Other DNA sequences from this sample encode an identical CDR3 as well. V gene TRBV7-9 combines with J gene TRBJ1-2; TRBD1 matches 9 bases. Trimming at V came to 5 bases and at J to 4 bases, leaving 5 bases not matched to a gene. Germline V gives CDR1 SEHNR, CDR2 FQNEAQ (reference sequence). CDR3 length equals 14 residues. In nucleotides, the CDR3 is TGTGCCAGCAGCCCCGGGACAGGGACCTATGGCTACACCTTC. Translation gives CASSPGTGTYGYTF.

J is TRBJ1-1 and V is TRBV5-1; 12 nucleotides line up with TRBD1. Unmatched junction bases numbered 12, after V lost 1 base and J lost 2 bases. Per the germline V gene, CDR1 is SGHRS and CDR2 is YFSETQ. The CDR3 has 19 amino acids. The CDR3 protein is CASSLFRPGQGAGNTEAFF. In DNA, the CDR3 is TGCGCCAGCAGCTTGTTTAGGCCGGGACAGGGGGCCGGTAACACTGAAGCTTTCTTT.

This chain joins TRBV5-1 and TRBJ2-7; unclear D gene. Trimming shortened V by 3 bases and J by 6 bases, and 16 bases separated the two germline ends. Germline CDR1 is SGHRS and CDR2 is YFSETQ. The CDR3 is made up of 14 amino acids. The CDR3 loop is CASSSERPSGEQYF. The CDR3 DNA is TGCGCCAGCAGCTCGGAGCGCCCGTCGGGCGAGCAGTACTTC.

The chain is built from TRBV11-2 and TRBJ1-1; possible D gene TRBD1, 6 bases. Trimming pared 0 bases from V and 4 bases from J, leaving 18 bases between. The CDR3 is 17 residues long. Germline loops: CDR1 SGHAT, CDR2 FQNNGV. The CDR3 spells CASSLDNRVGLGTEAFF. The CDR3 DNA is TGTGCCAGCAGCTTAGATAACAGGGTCGGGTTGGGCACTGAAGCTTTCTTT.

The rearrangement links TRBV13 to TRBJ2-7; TRBD1 matches at 10 bases. There are 14 residues in the CDR3. V trimming: 6 bases; J trimming: 2 bases; junction bases outside the gene matches: 4. Germline V gene lookup returns CDR1 PRHDT and CDR2 FYEKMQ (reference sequence). CDR3: CASRRTGGTYEQYF. CDR3 coding DNA: TGTGCCAGCAGGCGGACAGGGGGTACCTACGAGCAGTACTTC.

DNA of the CDR3: TGTGCCAGCAGCCTCGACAGGGGTTCTAATGAAAAACTGTTTTTT. This gives the protein CASSLDRGSNEKLFF. This chain connects TRBV5-6 to TRBJ1-4; 8 bases align to TRBD1. The J segment lost 3 bases and the V segment lost 4 bases, leaving 5 bases of the junction unmatched. The CDR3 has 15 residues. CDR1 is SGHDT and CDR2 is YYEEEE in the germline V gene. Full variable domain (rest looked up from reference TRBV5-6 and TRBJ1-4): DAGVTQSPTHLIKTRGQQVTLRCSPKSGHDTVSWYQQALGQGPQFIFQYYEEEERQRGNFPDRFSGHQFPNYSSELNVNALLLGDSALYLCASSLDRGSNEKLFFGSGTQLSVL.

The V gene is TRBV6-4, the J gene TRBJ2-7, with 13 bases matching TRBD2. V shed 8 bases, J shed 6 bases, and the junction held 10 bases outside the gene matches. Germline CDR1 reads MRHNA; CDR2 reads SNTAGT. This CDR3 is 15 amino acids long. The chain's CDR3 is CASFRTSGGASEQYF. The CDR3 coding sequence is TGTGCCAGCTTTAGGACTAGCGGGGGTGCTAGCGAGCAGTACTTC.

The chain joins TRBV28 to TRBJ2-3, with D perhaps TRBD1 (6 bases). The V gene's germline CDR1 is MDHEN and CDR2 SYDVKM. V was trimmed by 10 bases and J by 6 bases, leaving 8 bases between them. The CDR3 is 10 amino acids. The CDR3 coding sequence is TGTGCCACCCAGGGGGATACGCAGTATTTT. This sequence encodes CATQGDTQYF.

This clone was picked up a small number of times. This chain uses TRBV27 with TRBJ1-1; 8 bases agree with TRBD1. The length of the CDR3 is 15 residues. Germline values: CDR1 MNHEY, CDR2 SMNVEV (reference sequence). The V gene end was trimmed by 4 bases and the J gene end by 7 bases; junction bases not matched to a gene: 11. The DNA of the CDR3 is TGTGCCAGCAGTTCGCACCAGGGGGCAAAGAATGAAGCTTTCTTT. This encodes CASSSHQGAKNEAFF.

The chain employs TRBV27 and TRBJ2-3; 10 bases map to TRBD2. V was pared by 8 bases and J by 7 bases, with 18 bases of the junction left unmatched. The CDR3 consists of 17 residues. The germline gives CDR1 MNHEY, CDR2 SMNVEV (reference sequence). Written as DNA, the CDR3 is TGTGCCAGCCGACAGGGGTTGATAGCGGGAGGCATTAATACGCAGTATTTT. It encodes CASRQGLIAGGINTQYF.

As to this clone: Because the CDR3 is missing its conserved closing phenylalanine or tryptophan, this is likely a read error. Because the CDR3's place on the DNA is in doubt, the DNA is left out and the CDR3 is given as listed by TCRdb. The gene calls are TRBV20-1 and TRBJ2-3. The germline V gene has CDR1 DFQATT and CDR2 SNEGSKA (reference sequence). With termini counted, the CDR3 has 8 amino acids. CDR3 region: CSAVPRAL.

V usage is TRBV7-9 and J usage is TRBJ2-5, with unresolved D. V lost 2 bases and J lost 5, with 9 bases in between. In germline, CDR1 is SEHNR, CDR2 FQNEAQ (reference sequence). CDR3 length: 13 amino acids. CDR3 sequence reads: CASSLSQGETQYF. For the CDR3, the DNA is TGTGCCAGCAGCTTATCCCAAGGGGAGACCCAGTACTTC. Based on the CDR3 plus reference TRBV7-9 and TRBJ2-5, the full variable domain is DTGVSQNPRHKITKRGQNVTFRCDPISEHNRLYWYRQTLGQGPEFLTYFQNEAQLEKSRLLSDRFSAERPKGSFSTLEIQRTEQGDSAMYLCASSLSQGETQYFGPGTRLLVL.

Remarks on this clone: Other DNA sequences of this sample code for an identical CDR3. The rearrangement links TRBV5-1 to TRBJ1-4; 8 nucleotides match TRBD1. The CDR3 is 14 amino acids. The germline V gene has CDR1 SGHRS and CDR2 YFSETQ. Trimming cost V 3 bases and J 7 bases; bases outside gene matches: 5. This chain's CDR3 is CASSSGQGSEKLFF. CDR3 in DNA: TGCGCCAGCAGCTCCGGACAGGGTAGTGAAAAACTGTTTTTT.

The chain links TRBV6-5 to TRBJ2-7, with TRBD1 as a possible D gene (6 bases). The CDR3 length is 15 residues. CDR1 and CDR2 (germline): MNHEY, SVGAGI. Trimming left V 0 bases short and J 2 bases short, with 11 bases between. CDR3 sequence (DNA): TGTGCCAGCAGTTACTCTTCCGGGACACCCTACGAGCAGTACTTC. Its translation is CASSYSSGTPYEQYF.